This T cell receptor beta chain was captured in a study of PD-1 and CTLA-4 blockade in melanoma. The table came from immunoSEQ multiplex PCR; TCRdb's copy has only in-frame clones and leaves some out. The sample contains 25,000 to 35,000 clones, 91% of which appear only once. V lost 5 bases and J lost 8, with 13 bases in between. Germline CDR1 is SGHVS and CDR2 is FQNEAQ. The CDR3 covers 13 residues. The specimen comprised CD8+ T cells from peripheral blood, sampled from a patient given anti-PD-1 treatment. This TCR came from a human donor with melanoma. This sequence joins TRBV7-8 and TRBJ1-5; D uncertain. CDR3 amino acids: CASSPRQLEPQHF. For the CDR3, the DNA is TGTGCCAGCAGCCCCCGCCAATTGGAGCCCCAGCATTTT.